A single sample is the source of the 19 T cell receptor beta chains below, sequenced in a study of T-cell memory formation after mild COVID-19. MiXCR, applied by TCRdb to the 5' RACE reads, yields one record per CDR3 protein. This table has about 400,000 distinct CDR3 sequences, around 15% appearing once. Sequencing was carried out using PBMCs or a T cell subset sorted from them (not recorded which). These receptors were obtained from a man in his late teens or twenties who had mild COVID-19 (a few samples of this study predate the infection). Cell type and time point are not known.

The CDR3 nucleotides are TGCGCCAGCAGCTTGAGGCGGGATAACACCGGGGAGCTGTTTTTT. As protein: CASSLRRDNTGELFF. The chain combines TRBV5-1 with TRBJ2-2, with D perhaps TRBD2 (6 bases). This CDR3 has 15 residues. The V gene lost 1 base and the J gene lost 2 bases, with 9 bases spanning the gap. Germline lookup yields CDR1 SGHRS and CDR2 YFSETQ.

This chain links TRBV5-1 with TRBJ2-1; TRBD2 matches at 9 bases. V shed 7 bases, J shed 4 bases, and the junction held 15 bases outside the gene matches. The length of the CDR3 is 17 residues. CDR1 is SGHRS and CDR2 is YFSETQ in the germline V gene. CDR3 nucleotide sequence: TGCGCCAGCGCGACGGGCGTAGCGGGGGACTCATACAATGAGCAGTTCTTC. Encoded protein: CASATGVAGDSYNEQFF.

This clonotype appeared many times. This sequence joins TRBV7-9 and TRBJ2-3; D unclear. This CDR3 is 14 amino acids long. The germline V and J ends were trimmed by 5 bases and 2 bases, with 11 bases remaining between them. Germline assignment: CDR1 SEHNR and CDR2 FQNEAQ (reference sequence). The CDR3 DNA reads TGTGCCAGCAGCGATACAGAACTCACAGATACGCAGTATTTT. Encoded protein: CASSDTELTDTQYF.

This clonotype was found a few times. The genes are TRBV7-2 and TRBJ2-5, with 7 bases that match TRBD1. V was clipped by 3 bases and J by 2 bases; unmatched bases: 3. The germline V gene encodes CDR1 SGHTA and CDR2 FQGNSA. The CDR3 length is 14 residues. CDR3 coding DNA: TGTGCCAGCAGCTTTACCAGGGGGCAAGAGACCCAGTACTTC. Translation: CASSFTRGQETQYF.

This clonotype showed up many times. The J gene is TRBJ2-3, the V gene TRBV29-1, with D maybe TRBD2 (5 bases). CDR3 size: 15 residues. The V end was cut by 3 bases, the J end by 6 bases, with 19 bases between. Germline V gene lookup returns CDR1 SQVTM and CDR2 ANQGSEA. CDR3 in amino acids: CSVDPAGVSGDTQYF. In DNA, the CDR3 is TGCAGCGTTGACCCCGCGGGTGTATCGGGGGATACGCAGTATTTT.

This clonotype was counted a few times. The J gene is TRBJ2-1, the V gene TRBV29-1; a weak D match, TRBD2 (5 bases). This CDR3 comprises 14 residues. CDR1 SQVTM and CDR2 ANQGSEA come from the germline V gene. V was pared by 4 bases and J by 5 bases, with 15 bases between. CDR3 residues: CSVVRGIKNNEQFF. DNA of the CDR3: TGCAGCGTTGTACGGGGTATAAAGAACAATGAGCAGTTCTTC.

The table lists this clonotype with many counts. The J gene is TRBJ1-1, the V gene TRBV5-1; D remains ambiguous. Germline V gives CDR1 SGHRS, CDR2 YFSETQ. This CDR3 spans 11 amino acids. Trimming took off 4 bases at V and 1 base at J, with 2 bases between the two ends. CDR3 sequence (DNA): TGCGCCAGCAGCCAGAACACTGAAGCTTTCTTT. Encoded protein: CASSQNTEAFF.

This clonotype was detected a few times. This rearrangement joins TRBV5-4 to TRBJ2-5, with D possibly matching TRBD1 (6 bases). The length of the CDR3 is 14 residues. CDR1 and CDR2 from the germline V gene are SGHNT and YYREEE (reference sequence). Trimming took 3 bases from V and 5 from J, leaving 14 bases between them. CDR3 in amino acids: CASSSIRGGETQYF. As DNA, the CDR3 is TGTGCCAGCAGCTCAATCAGGGGTGGGGAGACCCAGTACTTC.

The chain joins TRBV7-2 to TRBJ1-6, with D tentatively TRBD1 (6 bases). The CDR3 spans 15 residues. Germline V CDR1 and CDR2: SGHTA, FQGNSA. V was trimmed by 7 bases and J by 5 bases, leaving 15 bases between them. CDR3 in DNA: TGTGCCAGCAACCGCCGGGACACGGATAATTCACCCCTCCACTTT. Its translation is CASNRRDTDNSPLHF.

This rearrangement joins TRBV10-3 to TRBJ2-3; TRBD2 is a possible D gene (5 bases). Germline-derived CDR1 and CDR2 are ENHRY and SYGVKD. V gave up 4 bases and J gave up 1 base, with 12 bases separating them. The CDR3 contains 15 residues. The CDR3 DNA is TGTGCCATCAGTGCCCAAGAGCGGCGCACAGATACGCAGTATTTT. Its protein product is CAISAQERRTDTQYF.

This clonotype was counted between two and nine times. This chain connects TRBV18 to TRBJ2-5; perhaps TRBD1 as D (6 bases). There are 14 residues in the CDR3. Trimming removed 3 bases from V and 5 bases from J, with 13 bases in between. Germline CDR1 is KGHSH and CDR2 is LQKENI. CDR3 loop: CASSPRTDSETQYF. The DNA of the CDR3 is TGTGCCAGCTCACCCAGGACAGATTCGGAGACCCAGTACTTC.

The rearrangement links TRBV5-6 to TRBJ1-1; tentative D call: TRBD1 (5 bases). The CDR3 totals 11 residues. The germline V and J ends were trimmed by 3 bases and 10 bases, with 10 bases remaining between them. Germline V gene lookup returns CDR1 SGHDT and CDR2 YYEEEE. CDR3 DNA: TGTGCCAGCAGCTACCGGGACTCAGCTTTCTTT. Its translation: CASSYRDSAFF.

V usage is TRBV6-2 or TRBV6-3 and J usage is TRBJ2-5; TRBD2 agrees at 8 bases. With 6 bases clipped from V and 4 bases from J, the junction kept 10 bases outside the gene matches. Germline CDR1 reads MNHEY; CDR2 reads SVGEGT. The CDR3 length is 15 residues. The CDR3 DNA reads TGTGCCAGCAGCCTCCCTCAAGCGGGGGCAGAGACCCAGTACTTC. Translating gives CASSLPQAGAETQYF.

The chain joins TRBV4-2 to TRBJ1-1; D gene uncertain. CDR1 and CDR2 (germline): LGHNA, YNFKEQ. CDR3 length equals 15 residues. V gave up 0 bases and J gave up 0 bases, with 8 bases separating them. The CDR3 sequence: CASSQDRPVNTEAFF. In DNA, the CDR3 is TGTGCCAGCAGCCAAGATAGGCCCGTGAACACTGAAGCTTTCTTT.

This clonotype occurred a few times. The rearrangement links TRBV3-1 to TRBJ1-2; D is possibly TRBD1 (5 bases). Germline CDR1 is LGHDT and CDR2 is YNNKEL (reference sequence). This CDR3 region has 15 residues. Trimming removed 1 base from V and 5 bases from J, with 14 bases in between. DNA for the CDR3: TGTGCCAGCAGCCAAGGTCCGTGGCAGGGTTATGGCTACACCTTC. Its translation: CASSQGPWQGYGYTF.

The rearrangement links TRBV18 to TRBJ1-1; D is uncertain. This CDR3 contains 14 residues. V lost 5 bases and J 3 bases, leaving 13 bases between the germline ends. Germline values: CDR1 KGHSH, CDR2 LQKENI. In DNA, the CDR3 is TGTGCCAGCTCATTACAAAAGGCAGACACTGAAGCTTTCTTT. Translation gives CASSLQKADTEAFF.

This clonotype was seen a few times. The V call is TRBV7-3, the J call TRBJ2-6; 9 bases line up with TRBD1. V lost 2 bases and J lost 0; bases outside the gene matches: 5. The CDR3 totals 18 residues. CDR1 and CDR2 from the germline V gene are SGHTA and FQGTGA. DNA of the CDR3: TGTGCCAGCAGCTTACCGGGACAGGGTCTCTCTGGGGCCAACGTCCTGACTTTC. This gives the protein CASSLPGQGLSGANVLTF.

The V and J genes are TRBV13 and TRBJ2-2; 9 nucleotides agree with TRBD2. Trimming removed 2 bases from V and 4 bases from J; junction bases left unmatched: 8. Looked up from germline, CDR1 is PRHDT and CDR2 is FYEKMQ (reference sequence). CDR3 length: 17 residues. The CDR3 spells CASSLMRGGQGTGELFF. For the CDR3, the DNA is TGTGCCAGCAGCTTAATGCGGGGGGGCCAGGGCACCGGGGAGCTGTTTTTT.

The chain recombines TRBV9 with TRBJ2-3; 7 bases match TRBD2. The CDR3 has 17 amino acids. Germline V gene data show CDR1 as SGDLS and CDR2 as YYNGEE. The V and J ends lost 2 bases and 0 bases, in that order; junction bases with no gene match: 9. The chain's CDR3 is CASSVSGGGTSTDTQYF. The CDR3 region has the DNA TGTGCCAGCAGCGTGTCTGGGGGGGGTACTAGCACAGATACGCAGTATTTT.